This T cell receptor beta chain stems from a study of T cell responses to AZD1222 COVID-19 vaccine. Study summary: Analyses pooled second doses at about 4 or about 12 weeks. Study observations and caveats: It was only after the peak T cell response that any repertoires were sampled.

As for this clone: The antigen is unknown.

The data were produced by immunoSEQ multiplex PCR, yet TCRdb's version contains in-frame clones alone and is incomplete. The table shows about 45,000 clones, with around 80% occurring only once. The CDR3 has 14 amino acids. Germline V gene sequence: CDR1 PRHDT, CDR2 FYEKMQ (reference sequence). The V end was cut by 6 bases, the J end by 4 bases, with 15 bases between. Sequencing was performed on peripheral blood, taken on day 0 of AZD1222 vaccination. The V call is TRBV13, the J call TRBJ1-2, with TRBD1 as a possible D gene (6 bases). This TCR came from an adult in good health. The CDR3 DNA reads TGTGCCAGCAGTTTCAGAGGGGGAAGCTATGGCTACACCTTC. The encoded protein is CASSFRGGSYGYTF.